The clone carrying this TCR beta chain was observed many times. The target antigen is unknown. This entry belongs to a study of early T cells in non-severe SARS-CoV-2 infection. Study as a whole: The authors sequenced bulk RNA from unsorted whole blood, leaving chains unpaired.

Germline lookup yields CDR1 SGDLS and CDR2 YYNGEE. The V segment lost 7 bases and the J segment 6 bases; nucleotides outside the gene matches: 10. The CDR3 sequence is 15 residues long. Unique molecular identifiers tagged individual cDNA molecules. TCRdb passed the 5' RACE reads through MiXCR, listing each CDR3 protein once. Among roughly 32,000 distinct CDR3 sequences listed, over 6.5% were seen once. Notes on the study in general: The VDJdb matching leaned toward anti-spike CD8 responses and overlooked private and CD4 specificities.

The sequence was collected from an adult who was a healthcare worker with PCR-confirmed SARS-CoV-2 infection or an uninfected control (not recorded which). Sequences were obtained from whole blood. The J gene is TRBJ1-6, the V gene TRBV9, with TRBD1 matching over 7 bases. CDR3 loop: CASSGGGFGNSPLHF. The DNA of the CDR3 is TGTGCCAGCTCCGGAGGGGGCTTTGGTAATTCACCCCTCCACTTT. The variable domain in full, completed from reference TRBV9 and TRBJ1-6, reads DSGVTQTPKHLITATGQRVTLRCSPRSGDLSVYWYQQSLDQGLQFLIQYYNGEERAKGNILERFSAQQFPDLHSELNLSSLELGDSALYFCASSGGGFGNSPLHFGNGTRLTVT.